Detailed here is one T cell receptor beta chain. The sort gate was single viable CD3+CD4+CD8-CD45RO+ cells for memory CD4+ T cells. After thawing, CD4+ T cells were positively selected. The record originates from a study of memory CD4+ T cells and cytomegalovirus serostatus. Germline CDR1 MNHNS, CDR2 SASEGT. Between the trimmed V and J ends, which lost 7 bases and 4 bases, there was a span of 11 bases. This CDR3 comprises 12 residues. Generated by immunoSEQ multiplex PCR, the TCRdb table keeps only in-frame clones and is missing some. Of 65,000 to 95,000 clones listed, less than 90% were seen once; the top ten hold around 0.73%.

Input material: memory CD4+ T cells from blood. The chain has TRBV6-1 and TRBJ2-7; D gene uncertain. This receptor was identified in an adult in good health and CMV-seronegative. The CDR3 protein is CASKSVGYEQYF. CDR3 coding DNA: TGTGCCAGCAAGTCGGTGGGGTACGAGCAGTACTTC.